Sequencing of this T cell receptor beta chain was carried out in a study of sequential checkpoint blockade in melanoma. Study at large: DNA from 95 or so pretreatment tumor samples underwent TCRβ immunosequencing. Whole-study results and caveats: Tumor T-cell fraction and clonality correlated with PD-L1 and CD8+ counts.

The method was immunoSEQ multiplex PCR; TCRdb's version includes in-frame clones alone and lacks a portion of them. Here the sample spans about 6,700 clones, roughly a quarter being singletons. Treatment defined: randomized to nivolumab then ipilimumab (arm A) or the reverse (arm B). This clone was recorded a few times. Its antigen is as yet unknown. The CDR3 has 13 amino acids. Germline-derived CDR1 and CDR2 are MNHGY and SAAAGT. With 0 bases removed from V and 5 bases from J, the gap between germline ends came to 7 bases. The rearrangement links TRBV6-8 to TRBJ1-2; D is uncertain. Sequencing was performed on tumor tissue (inferred from file names), taken from a patient given nivolumab and ipilimumab in sequence. The clonotype was recovered from a human donor with melanoma. The CDR3 DNA is TGTGCCAGCAGTTACTCAGGGCTTTATGGCTACACCTTC. Amino acids: CASSYSGLYGYTF.